A single sample gave rise to the 32 T cell receptor beta chains below, sequenced in a study of identical twins. TCRdb redid the calling of the 5' RACE reads with MiXCR, one entry per CDR3 protein. There are 250,000 or so distinct CDR3 sequences in the sample; roughly 13% occur only once, and about 3.9% lies in the top ten. These same records also appear under a second study, on yellow fever vaccine responses in identical twins.

The sample was memory (CD45RO+) T cells sorted from blood. Receptors originate from a woman in her late teens or twenties in good health.

This clonotype was recorded a few times. This sequence joins TRBV25-1 and TRBJ2-1, with a possible D match to TRBD1 (5 bases). CDR3 length: 13 residues. Trimming removed 8 bases from V and 7 bases from J, with 15 bases in between. CDR1 MGHDK and CDR2 SYGVNS come from the germline V gene. CDR3 DNA: TGTGCCAGCCAGAGGCAGGGAAAGAATGAGCAGTTCTTC. Translating it yields CASQRQGKNEQFF.

CDR3 region: CASSLPPGTAVAKNIQYF. CDR3 bases: TGTGCCAGCAGTTTACCACCCGGGACGGCAGTAGCCAAAAACATTCAGTACTTC. The chain links TRBV28 to TRBJ2-4; perhaps D is TRBD1 or TRBD2 (5 bases each). The CDR3 runs to 18 residues. Trimming removed 2 bases from V and 0 bases from J, with 17 bases in between. Germline assignment: CDR1 MDHEN and CDR2 SYDVKM.

This clonotype was seen a handful of times. The chain uses TRBV14 and TRBJ2-1; 7 bases agree with TRBD2. V was clipped by 4 bases and J by 0 bases; unmatched bases: 3. Germline assignment: CDR1 SGHDN and CDR2 FVKESK. The CDR3 covers 15 residues. CDR3 coding DNA: TGTGCCAGCAGCCCTAGCGGTCACTCCTACAATGAGCAGTTCTTC. Translated: CASSPSGHSYNEQFF.

This clonotype was picked up many times. This rearrangement joins TRBV7-9 to TRBJ2-1; 7 nucleotides match TRBD1. Germline V CDR1 and CDR2: SEHNR, FQNEAQ (reference sequence). The CDR3 is made up of 15 amino acids. With V trimmed by 5 bases and J by 2 bases, 6 bases remained unmatched. The CDR3 sequence is CASSTGTATYNEQFF. Here the CDR3 DNA reads TGTGCCAGCAGCACCGGGACAGCCACCTACAATGAGCAGTTCTTC.

This clonotype was seen only a few times. V is TRBV18 and J is TRBJ2-2; D may be TRBD2 (6 bases). Trimming removed 8 bases from V and 4 bases from J, with 17 bases in between. The CDR3 is 15 residues long. Germline loops: CDR1 KGHSH, CDR2 LQKENI. The CDR3 DNA reads as TGTGCCAGCCCGAAGGGACTTGAGGCCACCGGGGAGCTGTTTTTT. Protein: CASPKGLEATGELFF.

The CDR3 sequence: CASSQDAAGGAQETQYF. The CDR3 nucleotides are TGTGCCAGCAGCCAAGATGCGGCAGGGGGAGCTCAAGAGACCCAGTACTTC. The chain combines TRBV4-2 with TRBJ2-5, with 7 nucleotides matching TRBD1. The V segment lost 0 bases and the J segment 2 bases; nucleotides outside the gene matches: 9. This CDR3 region has 17 residues. From germline, CDR1 is LGHNA and CDR2 YNFKEQ.

This clonotype showed up just a few times. The V gene is TRBV10-2, the J gene TRBJ1-2, with 8 nucleotides matching TRBD1. With 9 bases clipped from V and 3 bases from J, the junction kept 9 bases outside the gene matches. Germline CDR1 reads WSHSY; CDR2 reads SAAADI. The CDR3 extends over 14 amino acids. The CDR3 DNA reads TGCGCCAGACGCTCATCGACAGGGGACTATGGCTACACCTTC. Protein sequence: CARRSSTGDYGYTF.

This clonotype was seen once. The chain uses TRBV11-2 and TRBJ2-5, with 11 bases aligning to TRBD2. Germline V gene data show CDR1 as SGHAT and CDR2 as FQNNGV. CDR3 size: 16 residues. V trimming: 4 bases; J trimming: 4 bases; junction bases outside the gene matches: 8. The CDR3 here is CASSSGASGRLETQYF. Here the CDR3 DNA reads TGTGCCAGCAGCTCTGGCGCTAGCGGGAGGCTAGAGACCCAGTACTTC.

This clonotype was observed a few times. V gene TRBV30 combines with J gene TRBJ2-1; D is possibly TRBD2 (6 bases). Germline CDR1 is GTSNPN and CDR2 is SVGIG (reference sequence). V was shortened by 4 bases and J by 0 bases, with 16 bases between the two germline ends. This CDR3 is 16 amino acids long. The DNA for the CDR3 is TGTGCCTGGAAAAGTTATGCGGGAAGCTCCTACAATGAGCAGTTCTTC. This translates into CAWKSYAGSSYNEQFF.

This clonotype was picked up a small number of times. The genes are TRBV5-1 and TRBJ1-2; 8 bases are a match to TRBD1. This CDR3 has 14 amino acids. Germline CDR1 and CDR2: SGHRS and YFSETQ. After removal of 4 bases from V and 2 bases from J, the junction contained 4 bases not matched to a gene. The CDR3 reads CASSGDRLNYGYTF. CDR3 nucleotides: TGCGCCAGCAGCGGGGACAGGTTGAACTATGGCTACACCTTC.

This clonotype was detected many times. V usage is TRBV5-1 and J usage is TRBJ2-5, with D possibly being TRBD1 (6 bases). The V end was cut by 4 bases, the J end by 4 bases, with 17 bases between. The CDR3 totals 15 residues. Germline V gives CDR1 SGHRS, CDR2 YFSETQ. The chain's CDR3 is CASSAAMGALETQYF. CDR3 in DNA: TGCGCCAGCAGCGCGGCGATGGGGGCGTTAGAGACCCAGTACTTC.

This clonotype was detected once. The chain employs TRBV12-3 or TRBV12-4 and TRBJ2-3; 8 nucleotides match TRBD1. The CDR3 covers 14 residues. J was trimmed by 5 bases and V by 5 bases; bases with no gene match: 6. DNA of the CDR3: TGTGCCAGCAGTGGACAGGGTTTTATAGATACGCAGTATTTT. It codes for CASSGQGFIDTQYF.

This clonotype was observed at least ten times. The chain combines TRBV9 with TRBJ2-3, with 7 bases aligning to TRBD2. V was clipped by 3 bases and J by 1 base; unmatched bases: 5. CDR1 SGDLS and CDR2 YYNGEE come from the germline V gene. The CDR3 length is 15 residues. The CDR3 DNA follows: TGTGCCAGCAGCGCACTAGCGCTGGGCACAGATACGCAGTATTTT. Translating gives CASSALALGTDTQYF.

The table lists this clonotype with a few counts. The CDR3 nucleotides are TGTGCCAGCAGCTTCTACACTAGAGTAGCGGGAGCCTACAATGAGCAGTTCTTC. Its protein is CASSFYTRVAGAYNEQFF. This chain joins TRBV11-2 and TRBJ2-1, with 9 nucleotides matching TRBD2. This CDR3 has 18 residues. Germline V lookup: CDR1 SGHAT, CDR2 FQNNGV. Trimming at V came to 3 bases and at J to 2 bases, leaving 11 bases not matched to a gene.

This clonotype was observed a few times. The junction shows a germline mismatch at one end, possibly a read error. The rearrangement links TRBV3-1 to TRBJ2-5; D is ambiguous. The CDR3 sequence is 10 residues long. The germline V gene has CDR1 LGHDT and CDR2 YNNKEL (reference sequence). DNA for the CDR3: TGTGCCAGCAGCCAAGGGACCCAGTACTTC. It specifies CASSQGTQYF.

The V gene is TRBV5-1, the J gene TRBJ2-5, with 11 bases lining up with TRBD2. The CDR3 has 16 amino acids. Germline loops: CDR1 SGHRS, CDR2 YFSETQ. V dropped 2 bases and J dropped 4; count of bases not matched to a gene: 7. This chain's CDR3 is CASSLTSGGPGETQYF. Here the CDR3 DNA reads TGCGCCAGCAGCTTAACTAGCGGGGGACCTGGAGAGACCCAGTACTTC.

This clonotype has only a few counts. The chain is built from TRBV6-2 or TRBV6-3 and TRBJ1-5; D is uncertain. The germline CDR1 and CDR2 sequences are MNHEY and SVGEGT. This CDR3 is built from 13 residues. V was cut by 6 bases and J by 1 base, with 7 bases left in between. Here the CDR3 DNA reads TGTGCCAGCAGCCAGGAGAGCAATCAGCCCCAGCATTTT. Protein product: CASSQESNQPQHF.

Here the CDR3 DNA reads TGCAGTGCTCGCTGGGGACTAGCCTACAATGAGCAGTTCTTC. This gives the protein CSARWGLAYNEQFF. The chain links TRBV20-1 to TRBJ2-1; TRBD2 agrees at 8 bases. V gave up 5 bases and J gave up 2 bases; unmatched junction bases: 5. Per germline, CDR1 DFQATT and CDR2 SNEGSKA (reference sequence). CDR3 length: 14 residues.

The rearrangement uses TRBV7-2 and TRBJ2-7; a possible D gene is TRBD2 (6 bases). The V and J ends lost 5 bases and 2 bases respectively, with 13 bases between them. From germline, CDR1 is SGHTA and CDR2 FQGNSA. This CDR3 has 14 residues. CDR3 sequence: CASSRTSTTYEQYF. The CDR3 DNA is TGTGCCAGCAGCCGCACTAGCACGACCTACGAGCAGTACTTC.

This clonotype was detected many times. The V call is TRBV5-4, the J call TRBJ2-3; no definite D call. Deletions cut 2 bases from V and 3 bases from J, with 7 bases between. The CDR3 totals 13 residues. CDR1 and CDR2 from the germline V gene are SGHNT and YYREEE (reference sequence). The CDR3: CASSFFMTDTQYF. For the CDR3, the DNA is TGTGCCAGCAGCTTTTTCATGACAGATACGCAGTATTTT.

The chain combines TRBV7-2 with TRBJ2-7; TRBD1 is a possible D gene (6 bases). The CDR3 length is 14 residues. V dropped 1 base and J dropped 6 bases, with 13 bases sitting between them. CDR1 SGHTA and CDR2 FQGNSA come from the germline V gene. CDR3 DNA sequence: TGTGCCAGCAGCTTAGACAACAGGGATTTCGAGCAGTACTTC. Protein product: CASSLDNRDFEQYF.

This clonotype was detected only a few times. The chain is built from TRBV12-3 or TRBV12-4 and TRBJ1-5; 7 positions match TRBD1. There are 16 residues in the CDR3. Trimming cost V 3 bases and J 3 bases; bases outside gene matches: 8. CDR3 amino acids: CASSLRGGIFNQPQHF. CDR3 sequence (DNA): TGTGCCAGCAGTTTGAGAGGGGGCATCTTCAATCAGCCCCAGCATTTT.

The genes are TRBV20-1 and TRBJ2-2, with TRBD1 matching over 7 bases. With V trimmed by 1 base and J by 0 bases, 5 bases remained unmatched. The CDR3 consists of 16 residues. Germline assignment: CDR1 DFQATT and CDR2 SNEGSKA (reference sequence). The CDR3 protein is CSARAVDRANTGELFF. The CDR3 DNA sequence: TGCAGTGCTAGAGCCGTAGACAGGGCGAACACCGGGGAGCTGTTTTTT.

This clonotype was counted ten times or more. The rearrangement links TRBV7-9 to TRBJ1-3; D remains ambiguous. The CDR3 spans 11 residues. Trimming cost V 5 bases and J 8 bases, with 7 bases left between them. Per the germline V gene, CDR1 is SEHNR and CDR2 is FQNEAQ (reference sequence). CDR3 protein: CASSPIDTIYF. The CDR3 DNA follows: TGTGCCAGCAGCCCTATCGACACCATATATTTT.

The V call is TRBV9, the J call TRBJ2-5; a possible D gene is TRBD1 (6 bases). This CDR3 region has 15 residues. V was cut by 3 bases and J by 2 bases, with 14 bases left in between. Germline values: CDR1 SGDLS, CDR2 YYNGEE. The CDR3 loop is CASSAGNRAQETQYF. CDR3 coding DNA: TGTGCCAGCAGCGCGGGGAACAGGGCTCAAGAGACCCAGTACTTC. The full variable domain, in which reference TRBV9 and TRBJ2-5 provide the parts outside the CDR3, is DSGVTQTPKHLITATGQRVTLRCSPRSGDLSVYWYQQSLDQGLQFLIQYYNGEERAKGNILERFSAQQFPDLHSELNLSSLELGDSALYFCASSAGNRAQETQYFGPGTRLLVL.

J is TRBJ2-2 and V is TRBV24-1; 12 bases align to TRBD1. The CDR3 runs to 18 residues. Germline loops: CDR1 KGHDR, CDR2 SFDVKD. V lost 0 bases, J lost 7 bases, and 8 bases stayed unmatched. Written as DNA, the CDR3 is TGTGCCACCAGTGATTTGGCTGGGACAGGGGGCTTTGGCGGGGAGCTGTTTTTT. Residues: CATSDLAGTGGFGGELFF.

The chain combines TRBV25-1 with TRBJ1-5, with no clear D. The V gene lost 8 bases and the J gene lost 3 bases, with 14 bases spanning the gap. The CDR3 sequence is 14 residues long. The germline gives CDR1 MGHDK, CDR2 SYGVNS. This CDR3 is CASHSGVNNQPQHF. The DNA for the CDR3 is TGTGCCAGCCACTCCGGGGTGAACAATCAGCCCCAGCATTTT. Based on the CDR3 plus reference TRBV25-1 and TRBJ1-5, the full variable domain is EADIYQTPRYLVIGTGKKITLECSQTMGHDKMYWYQQDPGMELHLIHYSYGVNSTEKGDLSSESTVSRIRTEHFPLTLESARPSHTSQYLCASHSGVNNQPQHFGDGTRLSIL.

This clonotype appeared a few times. This sequence joins TRBV24-1 and TRBJ1-2, with TRBD1 matching 7 bases. Looked up from germline, CDR1 is KGHDR and CDR2 is SFDVKD. This CDR3 is 13 amino acids long. Losses at the gene ends were 3 bases for V and 11 bases for J; bases not matched to a gene: 8. CDR3 nucleotides: TGTGCCACCAGTGATGAACAGGGGATTAGGTACACCTTC. It codes for CATSDEQGIRYTF.

The sample holds a few counts of this clonotype. The chain combines TRBV5-1 with TRBJ2-7, with TRBD1 identical over 8 bases. The CDR3 is 14 residues long. Losses at the gene ends were 4 bases for V and 5 bases for J; bases not matched to a gene: 8. Germline lookup yields CDR1 SGHRS and CDR2 YFSETQ. In nucleotides, the CDR3 is TGCGCCAGCAGCCTAGGGACAGGTCTTAACGAGCAGTACTTC. Its protein product is CASSLGTGLNEQYF.

This clonotype came up a few times. The genes are TRBV15 and TRBJ2-3; possibly TRBD2 for D (7 bases). The CDR3 sequence is 17 residues long. V lost 0 bases to trimming and J lost 1 base, with 14 bases between them. Germline assignment: CDR1 LNHNV and CDR2 YYDKDF (reference sequence). CDR3 in DNA: TGTGCCACCAGCAGAGAGTCGGGGGGCCGGGGCACAGATACGCAGTATTTT. Encoded protein: CATSRESGGRGTDTQYF.

This rearrangement joins TRBV7-9 to TRBJ2-1, with D perhaps being TRBD1 or TRBD2 (5 bases each). Trimming cost V 5 bases and J 6 bases, with 17 bases left between them. Germline lookup yields CDR1 SEHNR and CDR2 FQNEAQ (reference sequence). This CDR3 contains 15 residues. CDR3 sequence reads: CASSLGTVDINEQFF. Written as DNA, the CDR3 is TGTGCCAGCAGCCTCGGGACCGTCGACATCAATGAGCAGTTCTTC.

This clonotype was detected many times. The chain employs TRBV6-2 or TRBV6-3 and TRBJ1-1; D might be TRBD1 (5 bases). The CDR3 extends over 12 amino acids. V was trimmed by 10 bases and J by 4 bases, leaving 13 bases between them. CDR1 is MNHEY and CDR2 is SVGEGT in the germline V gene. The CDR3 region has the DNA TGTGCCATCGGGGCGGGATTCACTGAAGCTTTCTTT. As protein: CAIGAGFTEAFF.